These 2 T cell receptor beta chains were sequenced from one sample in a study of blood T cell repertoires in COVID-19. Sequencing was performed with immunoSEQ multiplex PCR; in TCRdb, only in-frame clones are kept and a portion is missing. The table has approximately 170,000 clones, roughly four fifths seen once. Specimen: peripheral blood. Receptors originate from a man between 65 and 85 years old with active or convalescent COVID-19.

The genes are TRBV6-1 and TRBJ1-3; D is possibly TRBD1 (6 bases). The V and J ends lost 2 bases and 0 bases respectively, with 11 bases between them. This CDR3 comprises 16 residues. CDR1 and CDR2 from the germline V gene are MNHNS and SASEGT. The CDR3 DNA is TGTGCCAGCAGTGAATCGCCAGGGGCCTCTGGAAACACCATATATTTT. Translation gives CASSESPGASGNTIYF.

The chain recombines TRBV7-6 with TRBJ2-5; D not certain. V was pared by 1 base and J by 5 bases, with 14 bases between. The CDR3 contains 15 residues. Looked up from germline, CDR1 is SGHVS and CDR2 is FNYEAQ. CDR3 in amino acids: CASSLDSLPRETQYF. CDR3 coding DNA: TGTGCCAGCAGCTTAGACAGCCTCCCCCGGGAGACCCAGTACTTC.